This T cell receptor beta chain stems from a study of CXCR3-negative and CXCR3-positive naive CD8 T cells. Study-wide findings and caveats: Naive subsets had comparable surface CD5; TCR strength was inferred from TRB CDR3 properties. Naive cells with CXCR3 showed TRB CDR3s that were more hydrophobic than those in CXCR3-negative naive cells.

Libraries were UMI-labeled 5' RACE TRB cDNA. No DNA is given; TCRdb re-called the 5' RACE reads and lists each CDR3 protein once. The sample spans more than 80,000 distinct CDR3 sequences; the ten largest clones claim more than 0.3%. Concerning this clonotype itself: The antigen remains unidentified.

Sequencing used naive CXCR3+ CD8+ T cells from blood. Subset specified: CD45RO-CCR7+CD27+CD95- naive CD8+ T cells expressing CXCR3 (TNR3+). The sequence was obtained from a human donor in good health. Some clones in this sample may be carry-over from other donors' samples.

Here the CDR3 reads CASSFGDQTGQYF. The V gene is TRBV12-3 or TRBV12-4, the J gene TRBJ2-7. The length of the CDR3 is 13 residues.